The TCR beta chain described here comes from a study of identical twins. General study results and limits: Sequences that were out-of-frame, alpha and twin-shared displayed an excess of low generation probability. Weaker excess twin sharing was observed in beta out-of-frame sequences.

Healthy Caucasians were all of the donors. This clonotype was seen only a few times. Its antigen is unidentified. MiXCR was run by TCRdb on the 5' RACE reads, yielding one entry per CDR3 protein. This table has a few hundred thousand distinct CDR3 sequences, roughly 15% appearing once. This CDR3 is built from 14 residues. Per the germline V gene, CDR1 is SGHKS and CDR2 is YYEKEE (reference sequence). The J segment lost 9 bases and the V segment lost 3 bases, leaving 9 bases of the junction unmatched. These data were also reused for a study on yellow fever vaccine responses in identical twins. As reported in that work: A vaccine T cell response that seemed partly convergent and partly personalized was reported in twins.

The rearrangement uses TRBV5-5 and TRBJ2-5, with 9 positions matching TRBD2. The sequence came from a woman aged 18-30 years in good health. The sample taken for sequencing was CD4+ T cells sorted from blood. Here the CDR3 DNA reads TGTGCCAGCAGCTGGGGTAGCGGGGGCCCCCCCCAGTACTTC. Translated: CASSWGSGGPPQYF.